The rows below give T cell receptor beta chains drawn from one sample of a study of PD-L1 blockade in urothelial cancer. The assay was immunoSEQ multiplex PCR, and TCRdb's table has in-frame clones only and misses some. The repertoire includes around 100,000 clones, 91% of them detected once, and around 0.92% sits in the top ten. This specimen consisted of PBMCs, obtained around atezolizumab (anti-PD-L1) treatment. These receptors were collected from an elderly woman with urothelial cancer. The CDR3 runs from the conserved cysteine through the conserved F or W. Each record gives: clone size, D gene, V gene, J gene, CDR3 DNA, CDR3 protein. A D gene is named only where the DNA matches it firmly. Clone size is shown for a subset of rows, as once, few, many or a class of expanded clone.

.,.,TRBV12-5,TRBJ2-1,TGTGCTAGTGGTTTGGGACTGTCGACTCACCAAGACAATGAGCAGTTCTTC,CASGLGLSTHQDNEQFF
.,.,TRBV5-8,TRBJ2-3,TGTGCCAGCAGCGGCCAGGGGCGCGGAGATACGCAGTATTTT,CASSGQGRGDTQYF
.,TRBD1,TRBV7-8,TRBJ1-1,TGTGCCAGCAGACCCGGGGGACAGGGGGTTCGCACTGAAGCTTTCTTT,CASRPGGQGVRTEAFF
.,TRBD1,TRBV2,TRBJ2-7,TGTGCCAGCCTCCAAGGTCAGAGGGGGCGCGCCAACGAGCAGTACTTC,CASLQGQRGRANEQYF
.,TRBD2,TRBV29-1,TRBJ2-1,TGCAGCGGCGGGACTAGGGTTGGGAATGAGCAGTTCTTC,CSGGTRVGNEQFF
.,TRBD1,TRBV2,TRBJ2-7,TGTGCCAGCAGTGAGGGACAGATGGGGCCTTACGAGCAGTACTTC,CASSEGQMGPYEQYF
.,.,TRBV11-3,TRBJ1-1,TGTGCCAGCAGCTTAGCCCTGGGGGGTCTCAACACTGAAGCTTTCTTT,CASSLALGGLNTEAFF
.,.,TRBV18,TRBJ1-5,TGTGCCAGCTCACCACCGGGGGCTCATAGCAATCAGCCCCAGCATTTT,CASSPPGAHSNQPQHF
.,.,TRBV29-1,TRBJ1-2,TGCAGCGCCCGGGGGGGCGATATCAACTATGGCTACACCTTC,CSARGGDINYGYTF
.,TRBD2,TRBV27,TRBJ2-1,TGTGCCAGCAGTTTAAGGACTAGCGGGACGACGAGGTCCTATGAGCAGTTCTTC,CASSLRTSGTTRSYEQFF
.,TRBD2,TRBV15,TRBJ2-1,TGTGCCACCAGCAGTAGCGGGAGCTCCTACAATGAGCAGTTCTTC,CATSSSGSSYNEQFF
.,TRBD1,TRBV5-6,TRBJ2-2,TGTGCCAGCAGATACAGGGGGCGCCTGAACACCGGGGAGCTGTTTTTT,CASRYRGRLNTGELFF
.,.,TRBV6-1,TRBJ1-5,TGTGCCAGCAGTGCTTGGACAGAACACGGTCGTCAGCCCCAGCATTTT,CASSAWTEHGRQPQHF
once,.,TRBV10-3,TRBJ2-2,TGTGCCATCAGGACGGGATCGGAGACCGGGGAGCTGTTTTTT,CAIRTGSETGELFF
.,TRBD1,TRBV6-1,TRBJ1-4,TGTGCCAGCAGTGAAGCGTCTGGGACAGCGTTCTATGAAAAACTGTTTTTT,CASSEASGTAFYEKLFF
.,.,TRBV6-1,TRBJ1-5,TGTGCCAGCAGTGTACAGGGATCTCAGCCCCAGCATTTT,CASSVQGSQPQHF
.,TRBD1,TRBV10-3,TRBJ2-3,TGTGCCATCAGTGGCGCGGGCAAGACAGGGCGCACAGATACGCAGTATTTT,CAISGAGKTGRTDTQYF
.,.,TRBV5-1,TRBJ2-1,TGCGCCAGCAGCTCGATGGACAGCTACAATGAGCAGTTCTTC,CASSSMDSYNEQFF
.,.,TRBV10-3,TRBJ2-1,TGTGCCATCAGTGTTATAGCGCCGAGCTCCTACAATGAGCAGTTCTTC,CAISVIAPSSYNEQFF
.,.,TRBV5-7,TRBJ2-7,TGTGCCAGCAGCCCCTATTTAGCGAGTGTAGGCGAGCAGTACTTC,CASSPYLASVGEQYF
.,TRBD1,TRBV28,TRBJ2-7,TGTGCCAGCAGTTTGGGGACAGGAGGCCGGGAGCAGTACTTC,CASSLGTGGREQYF
.,TRBD1,TRBV29-1,TRBJ1-1,TGCAGCGCCATACCGACAGGGATCATGAACACTGAAGCTTTCTTT,CSAIPTGIMNTEAFF
.,.,TRBV2,TRBJ2-1,TGTGCCAGCAGTGAAGGGAGAGTAGGCTACAATGAGCAGTTCTTC,CASSEGRVGYNEQFF
.,TRBD1,TRBV5-1,TRBJ2-7,TGCGCCAGCAGCGTGGACCCCCTCGCGGGACCCTACGCACAGGGGGCCTACGAGCAGTACTTC,CASSVDPLAGPYAQGAYEQYF
.,.,TRBV10-1,TRBJ2-3,TGCGCCAGCAGTGGGGGGGACCTGTCTTCAGATACGCAGTATTTT,CASSGGDLSSDTQYF
.,.,TRBV30,TRBJ2-2,TGTGCCTGGGACACAGGGTTTTTGAACACCGGGGAGCTGTTTTTT,CAWDTGFLNTGELFF
.,.,TRBV6-1,TRBJ2-7,TGTGCCAGCAGTGAAGCGAGTTACTACGAGCAGTACTTC,CASSEASYYEQYF
.,TRBD1,TRBV5-4,TRBJ2-1,TGTGCCAGCAGCTTAGGAACAGGGGGAAGCTCCTACAATGAGCAGTTCTTC,CASSLGTGGSSYNEQFF
.,.,TRBV5-1,TRBJ2-1,TGCGCCAGCAGCTTGGCCGAAGGGGTCTCGGGCTACAATGAGCAGTTCTTC,CASSLAEGVSGYNEQFF
.,.,TRBV7-3,TRBJ2-2,TGTGCCAGCAGCTTAATAGTGAACGGGGAGCTGTTTTTT,CASSLIVNGELFF
.,TRBD1,TRBV6-1,TRBJ1-2,TGTGCCAGCAGTGTCTCGACAGGGACATATGGCTACACCTTC,CASSVSTGTYGYTF
.,.,TRBV6-5,TRBJ2-7,TGTGCCAGCAGAAGGGGGGGCAGATCCTACGAGCAGTACTTC,CASRRGGRSYEQYF
.,TRBD2,TRBV5-1,TRBJ2-3,TGCGCCAGCAGCTTGGCCTCTAGCGGGACAGATACGCAGTATTTT,CASSLASSGTDTQYF